A selection of T cell receptor beta chains follows, all from one sample in a study of T cell responses to AZD1222 COVID-19 vaccine. TCRdb's copy holds only in-frame clones and misses some; the assay was immunoSEQ multiplex PCR. The sample records 65,000 to 80,000 clones, approximately 86% being singletons. The sample in question was peripheral blood, obtained on day 0 of AZD1222 vaccination. These receptors were taken from an adult in good health. Each CDR3 is given with its conserved first and last residue. A D gene is named only where the DNA matches it firmly. Clone size, where shown, is once, few, many, or a class for clones that have expanded.

v_call,d_call,j_call,clone_size,cdr3_nt,cdr3_aa
TRBV7-2,TRBD1,TRBJ1-5,few,TGTGCCAGCAGCTTGGGACAGGATCAGCCCCAGCATTTT,CASSLGQDQPQHF
TRBV7-2,.,TRBJ2-1,.,TGTGCCAGCAGCCAGGAGCGGAACAATGAGCAGTTCTTC,CASSQERNNEQFF
TRBV28,.,TRBJ1-2,.,TGTGCCAGCGGGGGAGTTGGAAACTATGGCTACACCTTC,CASGGVGNYGYTF
TRBV19,.,TRBJ1-3,.,TGTGCCAGTAGTATTTCGCGGGCTCTTACTGGAAACACCATATATTTT,CASSISRALTGNTIYF
TRBV18,TRBD2,TRBJ2-7,.,TGTGCCAGCTCACCAACCGGGGTCGGGGGGTACGAGCAGTACTTC,CASSPTGVGGYEQYF
TRBV5-4,.,TRBJ2-3,.,TGTGCCAGCAGCATCAAATACGGGGATACGCAGTATTTT,CASSIKYGDTQYF
TRBV20-1,.,TRBJ1-1,once,TGCAGTGCCCTCGGCGGTGAAGCTTTCTTT,CSALGGEAFF
TRBV28,TRBD2,TRBJ2-7,.,TGTGCCAGCAGTTTAGAGACTAGCGGGAGTCCCTACGAGCAGTACTTC,CASSLETSGSPYEQYF
TRBV6-6,.,TRBJ1-1,.,TGTGCCAGCAGTTCTATCGGGGGCACTGAAGCTTTCTTT,CASSSIGGTEAFF
TRBV7-2,.,TRBJ2-2,.,TGTGCCAGCAGCCAAATCAACGGGGGCGGGGAGCTGTTTTTT,CASSQINGGGELFF
TRBV12-2,.,TRBJ2-2,.,TGTGCAAGTCGCTTTTATCCCTCACGGGAGACAGACACCGGGGAGCTGTTTTTT,CASRFYPSRETDTGELFF
TRBV5-1,TRBD1,TRBJ1-2,once,TGCGCCAGCAGCCCGGACAGGCAGTACGGCTACACCTTC,CASSPDRQYGYTF
TRBV7-7,TRBD2,TRBJ2-7,.,TGTGCCAGCAGCTTCGCGGGGGGCGAGCAGTACTTC,CASSFAGGEQYF
TRBV2,TRBD2,TRBJ2-4,.,TGTGCCAGCAGTGAAGCGCTTACCGGCTTCCTTAGCGGGAGGACTGTAAACATTCAGTACTTC,CASSEALTGFLSGRTVNIQYF
TRBV7-6,.,TRBJ2-5,.,TGTGCCAGCAGCCTCCTCCGGGACACGTACCAAGAGACCCAGTACTTC,CASSLLRDTYQETQYF
TRBV12-3/TRBV12-4,.,TRBJ2-5,.,TGTGCCAGCAGTTGGGGCCCAGAGACCCAGTACTTC,CASSWGPETQYF
TRBV3-1/TRBV3-2,.,TRBJ1-5,.,TGTGCCAGCAGCCAAGATCTGGATCAGCCCCAGCATTTT,CASSQDLDQPQHF
TRBV30,TRBD1,TRBJ2-1,.,TGTGCCTGTACTTCCGGGACAGGGTTAGGTGAGCAGTTCTTC,CACTSGTGLGEQFF
TRBV5-1,TRBD2,TRBJ2-1,once,TGCGCCAGCAGCGGAGAGACTAGCGGATACAATGAGCAGTTCTTC,CASSGETSGYNEQFF
TRBV4-2,.,TRBJ2-5,.,TGTGCCAGCAGCCAAGCGATTCGACAGCACCAAGAGACCCAGTACTTC,CASSQAIRQHQETQYF
TRBV12-3/TRBV12-4,TRBD2,TRBJ2-3,.,TGTGCCATCTCAAGCGGGGGCACAGATACGCAGTATTTT,CAISSGGTDTQYF
TRBV14,TRBD1,TRBJ2-5,.,TGTGCCAGCAGCCAAGAAACAGGGGTTAGGACCCAGTACTTC,CASSQETGVRTQYF
TRBV5-1,TRBD1,TRBJ1-4,.,TGCGCCAGCAGCTCGACAGGGGGCCTGACTAATGAAAAACTGTTTTTT,CASSSTGGLTNEKLFF
TRBV30,.,TRBJ1-2,.,TGTGCCTGGAGTGTGGGGCAGACATATGGCTACACCTTC,CAWSVGQTYGYTF
TRBV6-5,.,TRBJ1-5,.,TGTGCCAGCGGATTGGGGTTCGATCAGCCCCAGCATTTT,CASGLGFDQPQHF
TRBV4-1,.,TRBJ1-6,once,TGCGCCAGCAGCAAGAACACAGCATATAATTCACCCCTCCACTTT,CASSKNTAYNSPLHF
TRBV10-2,TRBD1,TRBJ2-7,.,TGCGCCAGCAGCCGTAACAGGGGGCCGGACGAGCAGTACTTC,CASSRNRGPDEQYF
TRBV19,.,TRBJ1-5,.,TGTGCCAGTAGTATCTGGCAGACCAATCAGCCCCAGCATTTT,CASSIWQTNQPQHF
TRBV19,.,TRBJ1-1,.,TGTGCCAGTAGTATAGGCCGAGACACTGAAGCTTTCTTT,CASSIGRDTEAFF
TRBV11-2,TRBD2,TRBJ2-3,.,TGTGCCAGCAGCTTAGGGTTAGCGGGCGGGACAGATACGCAGTATTTT,CASSLGLAGGTDTQYF
TRBV4-3,.,TRBJ2-7,.,TGCGCCAGCAGCCAAGAAGCGATTTACGAGCAGTACTTC,CASSQEAIYEQYF
TRBV2,.,TRBJ2-2,.,TGTGCCACCCACAACCCACAGTATGGCCAGACAAAGAACACCGGGGAGCTGTTTTTT,CATHNPQYGQTKNTGELFF
TRBV5-1,.,TRBJ2-1,.,TGCGCCAGCAGCTTGACCTCAGCGACGAGCTCCTACAATGAGCAGTTCTTC,CASSLTSATSSYNEQFF
TRBV13,TRBD1,TRBJ1-1,few,TGTGCCAGCAGCTCACAGGGGAGACTAAGGGATGAAGCTTTCTTT,CASSSQGRLRDEAFF
TRBV27,.,TRBJ2-7,.,TGTGCCAGCAGTTTCTCTATCTCGTCTTACGAGCAGTACTTC,CASSFSISSYEQYF
TRBV12-3/TRBV12-4,.,TRBJ1-1,.,TGTGCCAGCAGTCGGACTGGGGGGACTGAAGCTTTCTTT,CASSRTGGTEAFF
TRBV7-8,TRBD1,TRBJ2-2,once,TGTGCCAGCAGCGAAGGGGGCCCCGGGACCACCGGGGAGCTGTTTTTT,CASSEGGPGTTGELFF
TRBV24-1,.,TRBJ2-5,.,TGTGCCACCAGTGACAGGAGGGCCGAGACCCAGTACTTC,CATSDRRAETQYF
TRBV9,TRBD2,TRBJ2-3,once,TGTGCCAGCAACCCAGCGGGAGGTGGCACAGATACGCAGTATTTT,CASNPAGGGTDTQYF
TRBV30,TRBD2,TRBJ2-7,.,TGTGCCTGGAGTGTACTCAGACGGGGGGACGAGCAGTACTTC,CAWSVLRRGDEQYF
TRBV29-1,TRBD1,TRBJ1-2,.,TGCAGCGCAGGGGGACAGGGTCTTCCCTATGGCTACACCTTC,CSAGGQGLPYGYTF
TRBV3-1/TRBV3-2,TRBD1,TRBJ2-3,.,TGTGCCAGCAGCCAGCCCCGACAGGGGACAGATACGCAGTATTTT,CASSQPRQGTDTQYF
TRBV9,.,TRBJ1-5,.,TGTGCCAGCAGCGAAGACGGGGGGCTCTCTCAGCCCCAGCATTTT,CASSEDGGLSQPQHF
TRBV11-2,TRBD1,TRBJ1-5,.,TGTGCCAGCAGCATCGACAGGGGAGGAAATCAGCCCCAGCATTTT,CASSIDRGGNQPQHF
TRBV9,.,TRBJ2-1,few,TGTGCCAGCAGCGTAGTCACTTCATCGACCGTTGGGGGCGAGGAGCAGTTCTTC,CASSVVTSSTVGGEEQFF
TRBV11-2,TRBD2,TRBJ2-1,.,TGTGCCAGCAGCCCCAGCGGGAGTGAGCAGTTCTTC,CASSPSGSEQFF
TRBV18,.,TRBJ2-1,once,TGTGCCAGCTCATCAGGGGTGGGGAATGAGCAGTTCTTC,CASSSGVGNEQFF
TRBV13,.,TRBJ2-3,.,TGTGCCAGCAGCTCATATAGCGACGGCACAGATACGCAGTATTTT,CASSSYSDGTDTQYF
TRBV11-2,.,TRBJ2-7,.,TGTGCCAGCAGCTTAGTTAGGGCGGTTAACTCCTACGAGCAGTACTTC,CASSLVRAVNSYEQYF
TRBV5-1,.,TRBJ1-4,.,TGCGCCAGCAGCTGGGGAGAGAGGGTGAATGAAAAACTGTTTTTT,CASSWGERVNEKLFF
TRBV7-2,TRBD1,TRBJ1-5,.,TGTGCCAGCAGCTGGGACAGATCGCAGCCCCAGCATTTT,CASSWDRSQPQHF